This record looks at one T cell receptor (beta chain) sequence and its context. Its target is not known. The PCR ran on 60 Vbeta and 13 Jbeta primers. As processed by the authors: Tens of millions of unique TCR beta chains, 9.5 million to 11 million of them shared, were counted by a later analysis. Sequencing used immunoSEQ multiplex PCR; TCRdb keeps in-frame clones, though not all of them. V and J calls and clone size are as listed in that table; D and trimming were resolved from the DNA. Here the sample spans fewer than 200,000 clones, roughly two thirds being singletons. This sample was included in a study of cytomegalovirus exposure and HLA in healthy donors. At the level of the study: Among the 398 genotyped donors, less than 85% were placed in the Caucasian-associated ancestry cluster.

The study's findings and limits: In an earlier analysis, in several hundred donors, most V segments appeared productive either ~87% or ~30% of the time. TCR beta sequences numbering 15,000 to 20,000 were associated with HLA alleles at 0.05 false discovery rate in a later analysis.

The germline V gene encodes CDR1 MNHEY and CDR2 SVGAGI. The CDR3 length is 16 residues. V was clipped by 3 bases and J by 2 bases, with 15 bases between them. This rearrangement joins TRBV6-5 to TRBJ2-3; D might be TRBD2 (6 bases). The receptor comes from a woman in her late teens or twenties in good health and CMV-seropositive. The sequenced sample was PBMCs. The CDR3 region is CASSYRRRGPTDTQYF. The DNA for the CDR3 is TGTGCCAGCAGTTATAGACGGAGGGGCCCCACAGATACGCAGTATTTT.